The rows below give T cell receptor beta chains drawn from one sample of a study of T cells in Graves' hyperthyroidism and ophthalmopathy. MiXCR, applied by TCRdb to the multiplex PCR reads, yields one record per CDR3 protein. The sample consists of some 500,000 distinct CDR3 sequences, 15% to 20% of them appearing once. The material sequenced was blood. The receptors originated from a woman under 40 with Graves' ophthalmopathy. CDR3s include the opening cysteine and the closing phenylalanine or tryptophan. D genes are given only for firm matches. Where a row states a size, it is once, few, many or the class of an expanded clone; other rows omit it.

TRBJ1-1	-	-	TRBV19	TGTGCCAGTACTGAGGGACGGAGGACAGCTTTCTTT	CASTEGRRTAFF
TRBJ2-2	many	-	TRBV28	TGTGCCAGCATTTCGGGACTGGAGAACACCGGGGAGCTGTTTTTT	CASISGLENTGELFF
TRBJ2-1	many	-	TRBV5-1	TGCGCCAGCACAACAGGGAAGGATCCTGAGCAGTTCTTC	CASTTGKDPEQFF
TRBJ2-7	few	TRBD2	TRBV27	TGTGCCAGCAGTCTCAGGGCGGGAGGCTACGAGCAGTACTTC	CASSLRAGGYEQYF
TRBJ2-7	-	-	TRBV19	TGTGCCAGTAGTGAGGCAGCTAGCTCCTACGAGCAGTACTTC	CASSEAASSYEQYF
TRBJ2-1	many	TRBD2	TRBV20-1	TGCAGTGCTCCGGGACTAGCGGGATACAATGAGCAGTTCTTC	CSAPGLAGYNEQFF
TRBJ2-7	many	-	TRBV3-1	TGTGCCAGCAGCCACCAGACAAGGGGGGACGAGCAGTACTTC	CASSHQTRGDEQYF
TRBJ1-2	few	-	TRBV28	TGTGCCAGCGGGCCCTTCTCAAGAGGGTATGGCTACACCTTC	CASGPFSRGYGYTF
TRBJ2-2	many	TRBD1	TRBV2	TGTGCCAGCAGGACAGGGGGCAACACCGGGGAGCTGTTTTTT	CASRTGGNTGELFF
TRBJ2-7	many	-	TRBV5-1	TGCGCCAGCAGCTTGGCTTCCCTCTACGAGCAGTACTTC	CASSLASLYEQYF
TRBJ1-1	many	TRBD1	TRBV7-2	TGTGCCAGCAGCCGGGACAGGGACGCTTTCTTT	CASSRDRDAFF
TRBJ1-5	few	-	TRBV6-1	TGTGCCAGCAGTGAAGCGGGGGTAGCGGGACAGCCCCAGCATTTT	CASSEAGVAGQPQHF
TRBJ2-7	many	-	TRBV5-1	TGCGCCAGCACCCGATCAGTACGGACGGACTACGAGCAGTACTTC	CASTRSVRTDYEQYF
TRBJ2-1	-	-	TRBV12-3/TRBV12-4	TGTGCCAGCTGGGTCCCCCTCTACAATGAGCAGTTCTTC	CASWVPLYNEQFF
TRBJ2-2	few	-	TRBV6-6	TGTGCCAGCAGTTACCGTGGGATAACTGCCTTTAACACCGGGGAGCTGTTTTTT	CASSYRGITAFNTGELFF
TRBJ2-3	many	-	TRBV5-1	TGCGCCAGCAGCTTGGTTTCGGCGGGACCCACAGGAGATACGCAGTATTTT	CASSLVSAGPTGDTQYF
TRBJ2-4	many	-	TRBV12-3/TRBV12-4	TGTGCCAGCAGTCCCGCCGGACAACGAAACATTCAGTACTTC	CASSPAGQRNIQYF
TRBJ2-3	many	-	TRBV20-1	TGCAGCGGAAGACCGTCTCCGAGGGGGCGGGAGATTGATACGCAGTATTTT	CSGRPSPRGREIDTQYF
TRBJ2-1	few	-	TRBV10-3	TGTGCCATCAGTGAGTCACAGGTGGTCGATGAGCAGTTCTTC	CAISESQVVDEQFF
TRBJ1-4	few	-	TRBV11-2	TGTGCCAGCAGTTACTCGAAAGCAACTAATGAAAAACTGTTTTTT	CASSYSKATNEKLFF
TRBJ2-7	many	-	TRBV28	TGTGCCAGCACCCCCCAGGGTGCGCCCTACGAGCAGTACTTC	CASTPQGAPYEQYF
TRBJ1-5	-	-	TRBV28	TGTGCCAGCAGTTTAGTCGGACGGGGGGGAGAGCCCCAGCATTTT	CASSLVGRGGEPQHF
TRBJ1-4	-	-	TRBV4-2	TGTGCCAGCAGCCATGCCCTGGGGAACCCTAATGAAAAACTGTTTTTT	CASSHALGNPNEKLFF
TRBJ2-1	-	-	TRBV27	TGTGCCAGCAGTTTATACGGGAGTCGGCCCGATGAGCAGTTCTTC	CASSLYGSRPDEQFF
TRBJ2-2	many	-	TRBV11-3	TGTGCCAGCAGCTTAGAGTTGGAGCCCACCGGGGAGCTGTTTTTT	CASSLELEPTGELFF
TRBJ2-7	many	-	TRBV9	TGTGCCAGCAGCGTAGACCCCAGCGGCGTAACCTACGAGCAGTACTTC	CASSVDPSGVTYEQYF
TRBJ1-5	-	-	TRBV7-2	TGTGCCAGCAGCACAGCAGGGGTGGGGACGTGGCCCCAGCATTTT	CASSTAGVGTWPQHF
TRBJ1-5	many	TRBD1	TRBV12-3/TRBV12-4	TGTGCCAGCACCTCAGCCCCGGGACAGAGCCAGCCCCAGCATTTT	CASTSAPGQSQPQHF
TRBJ2-5	many	-	TRBV28	TGTGCCAGCAGTTTCCCACCGGGAGAAGGGGAGACCCAGTACTTC	CASSFPPGEGETQYF
TRBJ2-1	few	-	TRBV4-3	TGCGCCAGCAGCCAACTTACCTACAATGAGCAGTTCTTC	CASSQLTYNEQFF
TRBJ2-3	many	TRBD2	TRBV12-3/TRBV12-4	TGTGCCAGCAGTTTTTGGGGGGGAGTGACAGATACGCAGTATTTT	CASSFWGGVTDTQYF
TRBJ2-3	many	TRBD1	TRBV12-3/TRBV12-4	TGTGCCAGCAGTTTAGCGTCCGGGACAGGGACAGATACGCAGTATTTT	CASSLASGTGTDTQYF
TRBJ1-3	-	-	TRBV12-3/TRBV12-4	TGTGCCAGCAGTTTGGGAGGGATTCGGTCTGGAAACACCATATATTTT	CASSLGGIRSGNTIYF
TRBJ2-1	-	-	TRBV4-3	TGCGCCAGCAGCCGATCCCTAGCTCCGCGAGGACCTTACAATGAGCAGTTCTTC	CASSRSLAPRGPYNEQFF
TRBJ2-7	few	-	TRBV29-1	TGCAGCGTTGAGGTTGAATACGAGCAGTACTTC	CSVEVEYEQYF
TRBJ1-2	-	-	TRBV15	TGTGCCACCAGCAGGGACTATGGCTACACCTTC	CATSRDYGYTF
TRBJ2-1	-	TRBD2	TRBV30	TGTGCCTGGAGTGCTAGCGGCAAAAAGCAGTTCTTC	CAWSASGKKQFF
TRBJ2-1	-	-	TRBV12-3/TRBV12-4	TGTGCCAGCAGTTTTAATCTCGGAAGCTCCTACAATGAGCAGTTCTTC	CASSFNLGSSYNEQFF
TRBJ2-2	-	-	TRBV5-1	TGCGCCAGCAGCTTTCAGGAGGCCGGGGAGCTGTTTTTT	CASSFQEAGELFF
TRBJ1-1	many	-	TRBV19	TGTGCCAGCAACCTCGCGGGGTACTACACTGAAGCTTTCTTT	CASNLAGYYTEAFF
TRBJ2-1	many	TRBD2	TRBV28	TGTGCCAGCTCGCTAGCGGGAGCTCCATACAATGAGCAGTTCTTC	CASSLAGAPYNEQFF
TRBJ2-7	-	TRBD1	TRBV28	TGTGCCAGCAGTTACGGGACAGGGTTATACGAGCAGTACTTC	CASSYGTGLYEQYF
TRBJ1-1	few	-	TRBV9	TGTGCCAGCAGCGTAGCGGCAGGGGATATCTTGAACACTGAAGCTTTCTTT	CASSVAAGDILNTEAFF
TRBJ1-6	many	-	TRBV15	TGTGCCACCTCAAGTTCCCTGAGCTCCTATAATTCACCCCTCCACTTT	CATSSSLSSYNSPLHF
TRBJ2-2	-	TRBD1	TRBV6-1	TGTGCCAACGGACAGGGGGCGCGAGCGGGCGGGGAGCTGTTTTTT	CANGQGARAGGELFF
TRBJ2-5	many	TRBD2	TRBV7-6	TGTGCCAGCAGCTCCATAGCGGGAGAAGAGACCCAGTACTTC	CASSSIAGEETQYF
TRBJ2-2	few	-	TRBV7-3	TGTGCCAGCAGCTCCCCTAGCGACACCGGGGAGCTGTTTTTT	CASSSPSDTGELFF
TRBJ2-2	many	-	TRBV30	TGTGCCTGGAGTGACTTCCGAGGGGGCACCGGGGAGCTGTTTTTT	CAWSDFRGGTGELFF
TRBJ2-1	many	TRBD1	TRBV5-1	TGCGCCAGCAGTCGAGGACAGGGGGTGGGGAATGAGCAGTTCTTC	CASSRGQGVGNEQFF
TRBJ1-5	-	-	TRBV30	TGTGCCTGGAGTGTGGGGGGTGTTCAGCCCCAGCATTTT	CAWSVGGVQPQHF
TRBJ1-2	many	-	TRBV28	TGTGCCAGCTCAACGGGGCGAGACTATGGCTACACCTTC	CASSTGRDYGYTF
TRBJ1-6	few	TRBD1	TRBV30	TGTGCCCGAACACAGGGGGCCGATTCACCCCTCCACTTT	CARTQGADSPLHF
TRBJ2-1	many	-	TRBV5-6	TGTGCCAGCAGCCCGGGACGGAACAATGAGCAGTTCTTC	CASSPGRNNEQFF
TRBJ1-5	-	TRBD1	TRBV20-1	TGCAGTGCCAGCCGGGACAGTGCTCAGCCCCAGCATTTT	CSASRDSAQPQHF
TRBJ2-7	few	-	TRBV11-2	TGTGCCAGCAGCTTACTACCGGAAATCGAGCAGTACTTC	CASSLLPEIEQYF